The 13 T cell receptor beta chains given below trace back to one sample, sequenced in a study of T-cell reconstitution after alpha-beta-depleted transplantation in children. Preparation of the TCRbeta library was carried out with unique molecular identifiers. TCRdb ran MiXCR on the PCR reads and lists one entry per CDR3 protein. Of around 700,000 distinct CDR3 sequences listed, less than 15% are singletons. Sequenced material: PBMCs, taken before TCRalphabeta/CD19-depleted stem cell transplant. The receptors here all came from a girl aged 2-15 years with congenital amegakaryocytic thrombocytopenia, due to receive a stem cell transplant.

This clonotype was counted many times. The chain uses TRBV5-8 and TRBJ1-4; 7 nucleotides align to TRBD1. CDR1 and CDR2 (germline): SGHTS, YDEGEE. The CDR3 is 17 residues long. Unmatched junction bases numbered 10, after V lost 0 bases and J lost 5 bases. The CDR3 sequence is CASSLVNGIRGNEKLFF. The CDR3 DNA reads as TGTGCCAGCAGCTTGGTAAATGGGATCAGGGGGAATGAAAAACTGTTTTTT.

CDR3 amino acids: CASSPRTSGILLSYNEQFF. CDR3 in DNA: TGTGCCAGCAGCCCGCGGACTAGCGGGATCTTATTGTCCTACAATGAGCAGTTCTTC. The chain couples TRBV27 to TRBJ2-1, with 12 positions matching TRBD2. The length of the CDR3 is 19 residues. With 6 bases clipped from V and 1 base from J, the junction kept 13 bases outside the gene matches. Germline CDR1 MNHEY, CDR2 SMNVEV (reference sequence).

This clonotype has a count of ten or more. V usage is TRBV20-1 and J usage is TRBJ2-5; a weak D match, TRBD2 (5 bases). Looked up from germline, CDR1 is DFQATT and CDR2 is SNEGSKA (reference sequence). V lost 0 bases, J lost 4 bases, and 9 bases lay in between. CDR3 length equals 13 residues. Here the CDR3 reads CSARETGRETQYF. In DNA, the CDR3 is TGCAGTGCTAGAGAGACGGGGAGAGAGACCCAGTACTTC.

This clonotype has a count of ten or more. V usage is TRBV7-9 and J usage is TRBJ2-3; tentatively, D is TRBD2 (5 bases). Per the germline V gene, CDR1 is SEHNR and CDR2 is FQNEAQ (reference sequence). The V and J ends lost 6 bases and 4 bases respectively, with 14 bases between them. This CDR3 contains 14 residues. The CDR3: CASSPRGRADTQYF. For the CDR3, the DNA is TGTGCCAGCAGTCCTCGGGGTCGAGCAGATACGCAGTATTTT.

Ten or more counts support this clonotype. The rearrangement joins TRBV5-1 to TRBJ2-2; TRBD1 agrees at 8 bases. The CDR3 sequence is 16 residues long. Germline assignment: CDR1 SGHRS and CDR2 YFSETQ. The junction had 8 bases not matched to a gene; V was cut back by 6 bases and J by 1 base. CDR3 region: CASTFSGTGNTGELFF. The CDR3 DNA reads TGCGCCAGCACATTTTCCGGGACAGGGAACACCGGGGAGCTGTTTTTT.

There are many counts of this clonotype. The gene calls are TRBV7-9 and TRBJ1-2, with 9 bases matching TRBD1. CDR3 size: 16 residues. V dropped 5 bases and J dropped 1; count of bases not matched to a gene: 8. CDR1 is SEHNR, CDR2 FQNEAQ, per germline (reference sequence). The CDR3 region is CASSVPGQGYNYGYTF. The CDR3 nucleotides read TGTGCCAGCAGCGTTCCGGGACAGGGATATAACTATGGCTACACCTTC.

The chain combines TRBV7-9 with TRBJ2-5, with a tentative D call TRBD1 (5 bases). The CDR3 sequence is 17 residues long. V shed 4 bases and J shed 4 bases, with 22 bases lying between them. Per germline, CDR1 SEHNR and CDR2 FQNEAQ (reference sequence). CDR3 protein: CASSSLPLGVGTETQYF. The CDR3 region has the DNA TGTGCCAGCAGCTCCCTCCCCCTAGGGGTGGGCACAGAGACCCAGTACTTC.

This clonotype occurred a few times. For the CDR3, the DNA is TGTGCCAGCAGCCCTATTTCCGGGGCCAACGTCCTGACTTTC. It yields the protein CASSPISGANVLTF. The rearrangement joins TRBV11-2 to TRBJ2-6; D not certain. The CDR3 runs 14 residues. The germline V gene encodes CDR1 SGHAT and CDR2 FQNNGV. V was clipped by 5 bases and J by 4 bases, with 9 bases between them.

This chain's CDR3 is CSARGRGLGYNEQFF. CDR3 bases: TGCAGTGCTAGAGGCAGGGGACTAGGTTACAATGAGCAGTTCTTC. The rearrangement joins TRBV20-1 to TRBJ2-1; 8 nucleotides match TRBD2. CDR3 length: 15 amino acids. The V gene's germline CDR1 is DFQATT and CDR2 SNEGSKA (reference sequence). Trimming at V came to 1 base and at J to 4 bases, leaving 6 bases not matched to a gene.

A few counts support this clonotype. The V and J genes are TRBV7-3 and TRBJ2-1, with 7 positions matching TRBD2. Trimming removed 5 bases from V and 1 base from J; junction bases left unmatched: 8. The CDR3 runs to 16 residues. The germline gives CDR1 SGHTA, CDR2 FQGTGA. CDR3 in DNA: TGTGCCAGCAGCCTTATACGGGGACTATCCTACAATGAGCAGTTCTTC. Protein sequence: CASSLIRGLSYNEQFF.

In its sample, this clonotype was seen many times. The CDR3 nucleotides are TGCAGTGCATCCGGTCTAGTCGCCTACAATGAGCAGTTCTTC. Translated, it gives CSASGLVAYNEQFF. V and J are TRBV20-1 and TRBJ2-1; D is uncertain. The germline V gene has CDR1 DFQATT and CDR2 SNEGSKA (reference sequence). The CDR3 totals 14 residues. With 6 bases removed from V and 2 bases from J, the gap between germline ends came to 14 bases.

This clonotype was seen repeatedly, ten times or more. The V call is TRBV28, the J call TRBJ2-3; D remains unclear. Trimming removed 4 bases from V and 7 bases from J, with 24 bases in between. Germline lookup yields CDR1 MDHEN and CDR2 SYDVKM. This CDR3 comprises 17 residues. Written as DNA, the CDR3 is TGTGCCAGCAGTTCTATCCGGACCCCCGGATACCAGAATACGCAGTATTTT. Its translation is CASSSIRTPGYQNTQYF.

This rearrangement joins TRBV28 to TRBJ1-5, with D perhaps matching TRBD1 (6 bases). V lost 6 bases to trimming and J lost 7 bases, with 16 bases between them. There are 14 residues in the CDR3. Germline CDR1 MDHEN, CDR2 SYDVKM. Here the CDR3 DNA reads TGTGCCAGCAGCCGAACAGGGATTGGCCAGCCCCAGCATTTT. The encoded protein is CASSRTGIGQPQHF.